A single sample gave rise to the 4 T cell receptor beta chains below, sequenced in a study of glioma-infiltrating T cells after dendritic cell vaccination. Assay: immunoSEQ multiplex PCR; the TCRdb copy retains only in-frame clones and omits some. Altogether approximately 84,000 clones are present, about nine tenths being singletons, with the ten largest covering around 14%. This sample comprised blood, obtained before dendritic cell vaccination. Source of these receptors: a human donor with glioblastoma.

V gene TRBV5-1 combines with J gene TRBJ1-2; D call uncertain. Germline values: CDR1 SGHRS, CDR2 YFSETQ. The ends were cut back, 1 base at V and 6 bases at J, with 16 bases in the middle. This CDR3 comprises 15 residues. In DNA, the CDR3 is TGCGCCAGCAGCTTGCAAAGGCCGGGGTCCGATGGCTACACCTTC. Amino acid sequence: CASSLQRPGSDGYTF. Filled out from reference TRBV5-1 and TRBJ1-2, the complete variable domain reads KAGVTQTPRYLIKTRGQQVTLSCSPISGHRSVSWYQQTPGQGLQFLFEYFSETQRNKGNFPGRFSGRQFSNSRSEMNVSTLELGDSALYLCASSLQRPGSDGYTFGSGTRLTVV.

V is TRBV18 and J is TRBJ1-1, with a tentative D call TRBD1 (5 bases). This CDR3 spans 12 amino acids. The germline V gene has CDR1 KGHSH and CDR2 LQKENI. V was cut by 2 bases and J by 7 bases, with 8 bases left in between. The CDR3 sequence: CASSPVQGEAFF. DNA of the CDR3: TGTGCCAGCTCACCAGTGCAGGGTGAAGCTTTCTTT.

The rearrangement joins TRBV6-5 to TRBJ2-7, with D possibly TRBD2 on 6 matching bases. The V end lost 6 bases, the J end lost 2 bases, and 11 bases lay between the germline ends. Germline loops: CDR1 MNHEY, CDR2 SVGAGI. The CDR3 loop spans 13 amino acids. Here the CDR3 reads CASSPAGTYEQYF. The CDR3, as DNA: TGTGCCAGCAGCCCCGCGGGGACCTACGAGCAGTACTTC.

The CDR3 loop reads CASTRTGQGQPQHF. CDR3 bases: TGTGCCAGTACCCGGACAGGGCAGGGTCAGCCCCAGCATTTT. This chain connects TRBV19 to TRBJ1-5; 8 bases align to TRBD1. The germline V gene has CDR1 LNHDA and CDR2 SQIVND (reference sequence). This CDR3 has 14 residues. V dropped 7 bases and J dropped 6; count of bases not matched to a gene: 8.